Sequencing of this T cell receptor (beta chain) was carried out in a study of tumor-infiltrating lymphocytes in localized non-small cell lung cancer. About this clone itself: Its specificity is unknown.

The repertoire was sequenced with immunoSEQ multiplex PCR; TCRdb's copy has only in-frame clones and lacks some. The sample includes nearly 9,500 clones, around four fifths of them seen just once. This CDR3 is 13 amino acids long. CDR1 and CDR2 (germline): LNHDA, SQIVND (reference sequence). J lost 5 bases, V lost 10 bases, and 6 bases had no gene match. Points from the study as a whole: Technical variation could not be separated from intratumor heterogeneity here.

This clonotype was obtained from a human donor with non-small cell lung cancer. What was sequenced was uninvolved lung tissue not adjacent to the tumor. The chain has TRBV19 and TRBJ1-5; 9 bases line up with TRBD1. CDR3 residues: CATTDRGDQPQHF. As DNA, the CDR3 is TGTGCCACCACTGACAGGGGGGATCAGCCCCAGCATTTT.